This record covers a single TCR beta chain. The specificity of this receptor is unknown. Base qualities are missing; no much larger clone stands one base away. At one collaborating source in Seattle, patients were enrolled during active infection and were followed longitudinally through the course of disease. Whole blood was collected in K2EDTA tubes by collaborating institutions according to the institutions' own protocols. For TCRbeta analysis, collaborators shipped samples as frozen whole blood, isolated PBMCs, or DNA extracted from either of those sample types. TCRbeta CDR3 regions were amplified from genomic DNA by means of the immunoSEQ Assay, a bias-controlled multiplex PCR. From the authors' description of their analysis: The number of nucleated cells in each sample was estimated by amplification of reference gene primers within the assay. Sequence reads were collapsed and filtered to measure the absolute abundance of every unique TCRbeta CDR3 rearrangement. For each sample, productive Simpson clonality was calculated by taking the square root of Simpson's diversity index across productive rearrangements. This is the immuneACCESS table as TCRdb keeps it, with only in-frame sequences that have V and J called. A part of the clones is gone; compared with another copy, unresolved V genes explain less than half, and the rest is unexplained. From that table come the V and J calls and clone size; the DNA was used to work out D and trimming. A total of roughly 100,000 clones appear in this sample, approximately 80% of them only once. The ten largest clones represent 6.2% of the sample.

The sample belongs to a study of blood T cell repertoires in COVID-19 (TCRdb year 2020). For the study in its entirety: Collaborator samples came from the United States, Italy and Spain and covered acute and convalescent phases of COVID-19. Deeply sampled blood TCRbeta repertoires from subjects exposed to, actively infected with, or recovered from COVID-19 were included in the dataset. Nearly every sample came with metadata listing a de-identified subject ID, COVID-19 status, age in years and sex. The repertoires were released in a freely available public database intended as a resource for research on the immune response to SARS-CoV-2. The samples were drawn from the first 160 participants of the ongoing ImmuneRACE study and from 950 to 1,500 subjects provided by 6 global collaborators. The material from the prospective study consisted of cDNA or gDNA derived from T cells, B-cell-depleted T cells, or PBMCs. HLA class I and class II types, where available, came from metadata supplied by the sample provider rather than from assay-based typing.

The germline V gene gives CDR1 as MDHEN and CDR2 as SYDVKM. Taken from cysteine to phenylalanine, the CDR3 has 14 residues. Only CDR3 DNA is held: 42 bases, read in frame from base 1. Trimmed from V: 5 bases; trimmed from J: 2 bases; junction bases lacking a gene match: 5. The investigation overall reported the following: How much clinical and demographic metadata was included differed by source and by participant, and the metadata was provided uncurated.

The receptor was isolated from a man at least 80 years old with COVID-19, enrolled during active disease. The chain joins TRBV28 to TRBJ1-2, with 7 bases in between that match TRBD1. Sequencing input: peripheral blood. The CDR3 in this case is CASSIPTGNYGYTF. The DNA is TGTGCCAGCAGTATACCGACAGGGAACTATGGCTACACCTTC.